This TCR beta chain stems from a study of a mutant IDH1 vaccine in newly diagnosed glioma. Across the study: Pretreatment consisted of radiotherapy, temozolomide, or both, with most receiving both. Study observations and caveats: Pseudoprogression showed no apparent link to changes in top peripheral T cell clonotypes.

Profiled with immunoSEQ multiplex PCR; TCRdb holds only in-frame clones, not every one. The table records roughly 50,000 clones, more than 75% of them present only once. Germline V gene data show CDR1 as SGHTA and CDR2 as FQGNSA. Trimming shortened V by 6 bases and J by 0 bases, and 17 bases separated the two germline ends. The CDR3 consists of 16 residues. Stated time point: week 47, end of study. One vaccine dose held 300 ug of mutant IDH1 20-mer peptide and came with topical imiquimod. With respect to this clone: The antigen remains undetermined.

This sample comprised PBMCs, obtained from a glioma patient whose treatment included an IDH1 peptide vaccine. This TCR derives from a middle-aged woman with glioma. Some clones in this sample may be carry-over from other donors' samples. This sequence joins TRBV7-2 and TRBJ1-1; maybe TRBD1 (6 bases). CDR3 nucleotides: TGTGCCAGCAGGTTACAGGGAATAGGGATGAACACTGAAGCTTTCTTT. Translating it yields CASRLQGIGMNTEAFF. The complete variable domain, with remaining parts taken from reference TRBV7-2 and TRBJ1-1, reads GAGVSQSPSNKVTEKGKDVELRCDPISGHTALYWYRQSLGQGLEFLIYFQGNSAPDKSGLPSDRFSAERTGGSVSTLTIQRTQQEDSAVYLCASRLQGIGMNTEAFFGQGTRLTVV.